This T cell receptor beta chain was sequenced for a study of T cells in Graves' hyperthyroidism and ophthalmopathy. Study details: Peripheral blood was drawn at first diagnosis, prior to all treatment.

RNA transcripts provided the source from which TCR beta CDR3 regions were amplified. First-round RT-PCR targeting the TCR CDR3 was performed with the HTBI primer set. MiXCR, run by TCRdb on the multiplex PCR reads, gives a single entry per CDR3 protein. The table has about 640,000 distinct CDR3 sequences, 20% seen once. V dropped 1 base and J dropped 6 bases, with 8 bases sitting between them. Germline-derived CDR1 and CDR2 are SGDLS and YYNGEE. The CDR3 loop spans 12 amino acids. The sample holds many counts of this clonotype. Its antigen is still unknown. Together with thyroid ultrasound, orbital computed tomography, serum thyroxine and TRAb, clinical symptoms were used for diagnoses. General observations from the study: Ophthalmopathy was told apart from stable hyperthyroidism by a 13 V-J model. Clonotypes that were expanded in thyroid above 0.001 mostly appeared in blood too.

The origin of this receptor is a man aged 25 to 45 with Graves' ophthalmopathy. Source material: blood. This chain links TRBV9 with TRBJ2-7; D remains ambiguous. CDR3 coding DNA: TGTGCCAGCAGCGTAAACTCCGGCGAGCAGTACTTC. Translating gives CASSVNSGEQYF.